The 32 T cell receptor beta chains below were found in one sample sequenced in a study of shared clonotypes between healthy human individuals. Some clones are missing from TCRdb's copy, which holds only in-frame ones; the method was immunoSEQ multiplex PCR. The repertoire holds about 490,000 clones, about three quarters seen once, with around 13% in the top ten. Specimen: PBMCs. The origin of the receptors is a middle-aged woman in good health. Some clones in this sample may be carry-over from other donors' samples.

Points on this clone: Possible read error: a much larger clone is one base away. This rearrangement joins TRBV7-2 to TRBJ1-1, with 8 bases lining up with TRBD1. Germline trimming cut 3 bases from V and 4 bases from J; bases unmatched to any gene: 1. The germline CDR1 and CDR2 sequences are SGHTA and FQGNSA. The CDR3 totals 13 residues. CDR3 protein: CASSLDRATEAFF. The CDR3 nucleotides read TGTGCCAGCAGCTTGGACAGGGCCACTGAAGCTTTCTTT.

This sequence joins TRBV6-6 and TRBJ2-3, with D tentatively TRBD2 (5 bases). Germline assignment: CDR1 MNHNY and CDR2 SVGAGI (reference sequence). The CDR3 is made up of 16 amino acids. Trimming cost V 0 bases and J 5 bases, with 15 bases left between them. The CDR3 nucleotides are TGTGCCAGCAGTTACTCGGCAGCGGCCAACGGAGATACGCAGTATTTT. Translation gives CASSYSAAANGDTQYF.

CDR3 bases: TGTGCCTGGAGAGGCGGGGGGACCTACGAGCAGTACTTC. Translating gives CAWRGGGTYEQYF. This chain joins TRBV30 and TRBJ2-7; 8 bases are shared with TRBD2. Germline-derived CDR1 and CDR2 are GTSNPN and SVGIG (reference sequence). This CDR3 region has 13 residues. The V and J ends lost 3 bases and 2 bases, in that order; junction bases with no gene match: 3.

This chain connects TRBV5-6 to TRBJ2-3; 7 positions agree with TRBD1. Per the germline V gene, CDR1 is SGHDT and CDR2 is YYEEEE. The CDR3 runs 15 residues. The V gene end was trimmed by 0 bases and the J gene end by 4 bases; junction bases not matched to a gene: 5. Here the CDR3 DNA reads TGTGCCAGCAGCTTGGTCAGGGGGACCCCAGATACGCAGTATTTT. Translation gives CASSLVRGTPDTQYF.

The chain couples TRBV30 to TRBJ2-2; no clear D gene. V was pared by 2 bases and J by 8 bases, with 12 bases between. The CDR3 sequence is 13 residues long. Germline assignment: CDR1 GTSNPN and CDR2 SVGIG (reference sequence). This CDR3 is CAWSPLRVGELFF. CDR3 coding DNA: TGTGCCTGGAGTCCCCTAAGGGTTGGGGAGCTGTTTTTT. Combining the CDR3 with reference TRBV30 and TRBJ2-2 gives the whole variable domain SQTIHQWPATLVQPVGSPLSLECTVEGTSNPNLYWYRQAAGRGLQLLFYSVGIGQISSEVPQNLSASRPQDRQFILSSKKLLLSDSGFYLCAWSPLRVGELFFGEGSRLTVL.

Note on this clone: Other nucleotide sequences from this sample produce the same CDR3. The genes are TRBV30 and TRBJ2-3, with no clear D. This CDR3 comprises 13 residues. The V end was cut by 2 bases, the J end by 0 bases, with 6 bases between. Germline assignment: CDR1 GTSNPN and CDR2 SVGIG (reference sequence). DNA of the CDR3: TGTGCCTGGAGTATCAGGAGCACAGATACGCAGTATTTT. Its protein product is CAWSIRSTDTQYF.

A single count supports this clone. CDR3 sequence: CASSRSGILYEQYF. Here the CDR3 DNA reads TGTGCCAGCAGCCGCAGCGGGATTCTCTACGAGCAGTACTTC. V and J are TRBV7-6 and TRBJ2-7; 7 bases are shared with TRBD2. There are 14 residues in the CDR3. With 5 bases clipped from V and 3 bases from J, the junction kept 7 bases outside the gene matches. The germline CDR1 and CDR2 sequences are SGHVS and FNYEAQ.

The J gene is TRBJ1-4, the V gene TRBV28, with D possibly TRBD1 on 5 matching bases. Deletions cut 3 bases from V and 8 bases from J, with 13 bases between. This CDR3 region has 14 residues. Germline V gene lookup returns CDR1 MDHEN and CDR2 SYDVKM. The CDR3 bases are TGTGCCAGCAGTTTGGAGGCAGGGAGGGAAAAACTGTTTTTT. Its protein product is CASSLEAGREKLFF.

The V call is TRBV5-1, the J call TRBJ1-1, with a tentative D call TRBD1 (6 bases). Trimming cost V 7 bases and J 6 bases, with 13 bases left between them. Germline V gene data show CDR1 as SGHRS and CDR2 as YFSETQ. The CDR3 length is 12 residues. The CDR3 nucleotides read TGCGCCAGCGGGGGTACAGGGCCTGAAGCTTTCTTT. Translated, it gives CASGGTGPEAFF.

V and J are TRBV30 and TRBJ2-1, with D tentatively TRBD1 or TRBD2 (5 bases each). V was cut by 1 base and J by 7 bases, with 17 bases left in between. CDR1 is GTSNPN and CDR2 is SVGIG in the germline V gene (reference sequence). The CDR3 runs to 15 residues. As DNA, the CDR3 is TGTGCCTGGAGTGCACCCCATGGGGGTCGAAATGAGCAGTTCTTC. Its translation: CAWSAPHGGRNEQFF.

The V call is TRBV6-4, the J call TRBJ1-3, with D unclear. The end of the DNA fits TRBJ2-2 better, so the J call may be wrong. The germline CDR1 and CDR2 sequences are MRHNA and SNTAGT. The CDR3 extends over 13 amino acids. The DNA for the CDR3 is TGTGCCAGCAGTGCGGACGACACCGGGGAGCTGTTTTTT. Translation: CASSADDTGELFF.

A single count supports this clone. This chain uses TRBV18 with TRBJ2-3; D is undetermined. Germline assignment: CDR1 KGHSH and CDR2 LQKENI. This CDR3 region has 15 residues. V was shortened by 4 bases and J by 4 bases, with 15 bases between the two germline ends. In nucleotides, the CDR3 is TGTGCCAGCTCACTTGACCGAAGATTGGCAGATACGCAGTATTTT. Residues: CASSLDRRLADTQYF.

This clone was seen repeatedly, ten times or more. The sample has other DNA sequences that encode this CDR3 too. The rearrangement uses TRBV9 and TRBJ2-2; D gene ambiguous. CDR3 length: 14 residues. CDR1 is SGDLS and CDR2 is YYNGEE in the germline V gene. Trimming pared 1 base from V and 1 base from J, leaving 5 bases between. The CDR3 coding sequence is TGTGCCAGCAGCGTATCGGGGAACACCGGGGAGCTGTTTTTT. This codes for CASSVSGNTGELFF.

The chain uses TRBV19 and TRBJ1-5, with D unclear. The CDR3 spans 14 residues. Germline loops: CDR1 LNHDA, CDR2 SQIVND (reference sequence). The V and J ends lost 6 bases and 8 bases respectively, with 17 bases between them. CDR3 in amino acids: CASRKEAERKPQHF. CDR3 bases: TGTGCCAGTAGGAAGGAGGCCGAAAGAAAGCCCCAGCATTTT.

V gene TRBV18 combines with J gene TRBJ1-2, with D possibly being TRBD1 (5 bases). Germline V lookup: CDR1 KGHSH, CDR2 LQKENI. The CDR3 consists of 15 residues. The V and J ends lost 3 bases and 1 base respectively, with 12 bases between them. CDR3 amino acids: CASSPSGGNNYGYTF. CDR3 nucleotide sequence: TGTGCCAGCTCACCCTCGGGGGGTAATAACTATGGCTACACCTTC.

This clone was detected only a few times. V gene TRBV4-2 combines with J gene TRBJ2-1, with TRBD2 identical over 9 bases. Germline V lookup: CDR1 LGHNA, CDR2 YNFKEQ. CDR3 length equals 17 residues. V shed 0 bases and J 2 bases; nucleotides not matched to a gene: 5. The CDR3 bases are TGTGCCAGCAGCCAAGAAGGCGGGAGGGGGGCCTACAATGAGCAGTTCTTC. Translating it yields CASSQEGGRGAYNEQFF.

The chain's CDR3 is CASPSGSDYNEQFF. CDR3 sequence (DNA): TGCGCCAGCCCTAGCGGGAGCGACTACAATGAGCAGTTCTTC. The rearrangement uses TRBV10-1 and TRBJ2-1; 10 bases fit TRBD2. Trimming removed 8 bases from V and 3 bases from J; junction bases left unmatched: 4. The CDR3 extends over 14 amino acids. CDR1 is WNHNN, CDR2 SYGVQD, per germline (reference sequence).

CDR3 residues: CASLTPGVAYEQYF. The CDR3 DNA reads as TGTGCCAGCCTGACCCCGGGAGTCGCCTACGAGCAGTACTTC. This sequence joins TRBV2 and TRBJ2-7; D possibly corresponds to TRBD2 (6 bases). The CDR3 has 14 residues. The germline CDR1 and CDR2 sequences are SNHLY and FYNNEI. Trimming removed 8 bases at V and 2 bases at J, with 16 bases between.

This clone was counted a few times. The chain carries TRBV7-9 and TRBJ2-7, with D possibly matching TRBD1 (6 bases). This CDR3 is built from 15 residues. V was shortened by 7 bases and J by 0 bases, with 16 bases between the two germline ends. The germline CDR1 and CDR2 sequences are SEHNR and FQNEAQ (reference sequence). DNA of the CDR3: TGTGCCAGCAACCCCGGAAGGGGGACCTCCTACGAGCAGTACTTC. Residues: CASNPGRGTSYEQYF.

In this sample, this clone turned up a few times. The CDR3, as DNA: TGTGCCAGCAGCTTAAGAGGGAGGGCAGGCGAGCAGTACTTC. Protein sequence: CASSLRGRAGEQYF. The rearrangement links TRBV7-2 to TRBJ2-7; 7 bases map to TRBD2. Germline loops: CDR1 SGHTA, CDR2 FQGNSA. V trimming: 2 bases; J trimming: 6 bases; junction bases outside the gene matches: 7. This CDR3 is built from 14 residues.

The V call is TRBV7-2, the J call TRBJ2-1; 11 bases are shared with TRBD1. CDR3 length equals 13 residues. The germline CDR1 and CDR2 sequences are SGHTA and FQGNSA. Germline trimming cut 5 bases from V and 8 bases from J; bases unmatched to any gene: 2. CDR3 protein: CASSRDRGYEQFF. The CDR3 DNA is TGTGCCAGCAGCCGGGACAGGGGGTATGAGCAGTTCTTC.

The V call is TRBV5-1, the J call TRBJ2-3; no firm D call. Germline assignment: CDR1 SGHRS and CDR2 YFSETQ. This CDR3 is built from 12 residues. V was clipped by 4 bases and J by 5 bases, with 8 bases between them. The CDR3 DNA follows: TGCGCCAGCAGCCCCCTAGGAGATACGCAGTATTTT. Translating gives CASSPLGDTQYF.

This clone was seen repeatedly, ten times or more. V and J are TRBV7-3 and TRBJ2-5; TRBD2 matches at 11 bases. The V gene's germline CDR1 is SGHTA and CDR2 FQGTGA. This CDR3 spans 15 amino acids. V was clipped by 5 bases and J by 4 bases; unmatched bases: 6. The CDR3 DNA reads as TGTGCCAGCAGCACAGGGACTAGCGGATCAGAGACCCAGTACTTC. Residues: CASSTGTSGSETQYF.

This clone was recorded at least ten times. V usage is TRBV30 and J usage is TRBJ1-1; TRBD1 might be the D (5 bases). V gave up 4 bases and J gave up 5 bases, with 32 bases separating them. CDR1 GTSNPN and CDR2 SVGIG come from the germline V gene (reference sequence). The CDR3 consists of 19 residues. The CDR3 nucleotides read TGTGCCTGGAACCCTTGGGGTGGGGCCCAAAAGGGGTTGGGGACTGAAGCTTTCTTT. Its protein product is CAWNPWGGAQKGLGTEAFF.

The rearrangement links TRBV5-1 to TRBJ2-3; 7 bases are a match to TRBD1. CDR1 is SGHRS, CDR2 YFSETQ, per germline. The CDR3 is made up of 15 amino acids. V was pared by 4 bases and J by 3 bases, with 8 bases of the junction left unmatched. CDR3 DNA sequence: TGCGCCAGCAGCGGGGGACAGCCCATAACAGATACGCAGTATTTT. Protein product: CASSGGQPITDTQYF.

This clone was seen more than once but under ten times. The chain carries TRBV5-1 and TRBJ2-5, with 8 positions matching TRBD2. The germline V gene has CDR1 SGHRS and CDR2 YFSETQ. Trimming took 4 bases from V and 1 from J; bases not matched to a gene: 9. This CDR3 region has 16 residues. CDR3 protein: CASSPGGGSIQETQYF. DNA of the CDR3: TGCGCCAGCAGCCCCGGGGGGGGGTCCATCCAAGAGACCCAGTACTTC.

J is TRBJ2-7 and V is TRBV7-2, with 13 bases that match TRBD2. Losses at the gene ends were 1 base for V and 3 bases for J; bases not matched to a gene: 6. The CDR3 runs 17 residues. Germline values: CDR1 SGHTA, CDR2 FQGNSA. The CDR3 region is CASSLVPGTSGNYEQYF. The CDR3 bases are TGTGCCAGCAGCTTAGTCCCCGGGACTAGCGGGAACTACGAGCAGTACTTC.

The chain combines TRBV9 with TRBJ2-1, with 7 bases lining up with TRBD1. The germline CDR1 and CDR2 sequences are SGDLS and YYNGEE. The J segment lost 9 bases and the V segment lost 0 bases, leaving 6 bases of the junction unmatched. This CDR3 is 14 amino acids long. The CDR3 here is CASSVEGGRIEQFF. The CDR3 bases are TGTGCCAGCAGCGTAGAAGGGGGCCGCATTGAGCAGTTCTTC.

The chain employs TRBV4-2 and TRBJ1-2; D is perhaps TRBD1 (5 bases). Trimming cost V 0 bases and J 2 bases, with 10 bases left between them. The CDR3 spans 15 residues. Germline V gene data show CDR1 as LGHNA and CDR2 as YNFKEQ. The CDR3 DNA sequence: TGTGCCAGCAGCCAAGATTGGGGGGTCAACTATGGCTACACCTTC. The encoded protein is CASSQDWGVNYGYTF.

The chain has TRBV19 and TRBJ2-7; D not resolved. This CDR3 has 16 residues. Per the germline V gene, CDR1 is LNHDA and CDR2 is SQIVND (reference sequence). V lost 11 bases and J lost 4, with 27 bases in between. The chain's CDR3 is CAPHGESGPVVYEQYF. Here the CDR3 DNA reads TGTGCCCCTCACGGAGAGTCCGGTCCCGTGGTTTACGAGCAGTACTTC.

The CDR3 DNA reads TGTGCCAGCAGCAAAAAAGCGTGGCTAGCGGGAGGCCCGGGTAATGAGCAGTTCTTC. Translating it yields CASSKKAWLAGGPGNEQFF. The V and J genes are TRBV21-1 and TRBJ2-1; TRBD2 is taken as the D call from the table, unchecked against the DNA. TRBV21-1 is a listed pseudogene. This CDR3 spans 19 amino acids.

CDR3 sequence: CASSIQRANTGELFF. CDR3 DNA: TGTGCCAGTAGTATCCAGAGAGCGAACACCGGGGAGCTGTTTTTT. The genes are TRBV19 and TRBJ2-2, with D unclear. There are 15 residues in the CDR3. The germline V and J ends were trimmed by 3 bases and 0 bases, with 8 bases remaining between them. The germline CDR1 and CDR2 sequences are LNHDA and SQIVND (reference sequence).